Included here is one T cell receptor (beta chain) sequence, with context. What it binds is unknown. Repertoires were generated with immunoSEQ multiplex PCR, while TCRdb's copy carries only in-frame clones and drops some. The sample carries about 8,600 clones, 60% to 80% recorded once. The sample comes from a study of cytotoxic CD8 clonotypes in ibrutinib-treated CLL. Background on the study: Results showed about 25 partial and 2 complete responses; following median about 62 months, approximately 15 remained remitted, approximately 12 advanced. Study-wide points: Sampling times differed between sustained-remission and progressing patients. The public clonotypes identified were infrequent and showed contraction or stability on treatment. Patients showed higher baseline clonality than age-matched healthy donors, and it tracked circulating CD8+ T-cell counts.

Germline lookup yields CDR1 MNHEY and CDR2 SMNVEV (reference sequence). The CDR3 covers 12 residues. V shed 1 base and J shed 8 bases, with 8 bases lying between them. The chain combines TRBV27 with TRBJ1-1, with unresolved D. The sequencing here drew on PBMCs, taken before ibrutinib treatment. The TCR originated in a human donor with chronic lymphocytic leukemia. CDR3 sequence reads: CASSLLSGEAFF. The CDR3 DNA follows: TGTGCCAGCAGTTTATTGTCCGGGGAAGCTTTCTTT.